A single sample is the source of the 24 T cell receptor beta chains below, sequenced in a study of IL-17A CD8 T cells in psoriatic arthritis synovium. Sequenced by immunoSEQ multiplex PCR; TCRdb stores in-frame clones only, minus some. This table holds about 2,100 clones, approximately 65% found once. Actively inflamed joints of psoriatic arthritis patients supplied the aspirated synovial fluid. The sequenced sample consisted of memory CD8+ T cells from synovial fluid. Specified subset: bulk memory CD8+ T cells (CD45RA-CD27+/- and CD45RA+CD27-). The receptors were gathered from a human donor with psoriatic arthritis.

This sequence joins TRBV19 and TRBJ2-6; TRBD1 matches 7 bases. V trimming: 7 bases; J trimming: 0 bases; junction bases outside the gene matches: 6. CDR1 LNHDA and CDR2 SQIVND come from the germline V gene (reference sequence). This CDR3 comprises 16 residues. The CDR3 loop is CASTDRDVSGANVLTF. The DNA for the CDR3 is TGTGCCAGTACTGACAGGGACGTCTCTGGGGCCAACGTCCTGACTTTC.

The rearrangement uses TRBV6-1 and TRBJ1-1; tentative D call: TRBD1 (6 bases). The CDR3 spans 15 residues. With 1 base removed from V and 1 base from J, the gap between germline ends came to 10 bases. Germline loops: CDR1 MNHNS, CDR2 SASEGT. Written as DNA, the CDR3 is TGTGCCAGCAGTGAAGAAGAGGGGGGGAACACTGAAGCTTTCTTT. The encoded protein is CASSEEEGGNTEAFF.

J is TRBJ2-5 and V is TRBV30; tentative D call: TRBD2 (6 bases). Looked up from germline, CDR1 is GTSNPN and CDR2 is SVGIG (reference sequence). This CDR3 contains 16 residues. Trimming removed 1 base from V and 4 bases from J, with 19 bases in between. CDR3 region: CAWSGGGGALLETQYF. CDR3 bases: TGTGCCTGGAGTGGGGGCGGCGGGGCCCTTTTAGAGACCCAGTACTTC.

By sample share, this clone is large. The CDR3 protein is CASRHEGYTEAFF. CDR3 sequence (DNA): TGTGCCAGCAGACATGAGGGGTACACTGAAGCTTTCTTT. The chain joins TRBV27 to TRBJ1-1, with a possible D match to TRBD1 (5 bases). Trimming took off 6 bases at V and 3 bases at J, with 11 bases between the two ends. The CDR3 is 13 residues long. Germline assignment: CDR1 MNHEY and CDR2 SMNVEV (reference sequence).

The chain links TRBV7-9 to TRBJ2-1; no clear D gene. The V end lost 4 bases, the J end lost 7 bases, and 8 bases lay between the germline ends. The V gene's germline CDR1 is SEHNR and CDR2 FQNEAQ (reference sequence). This CDR3 comprises 12 residues. The CDR3 coding sequence is TGTGCCAGCAGCTCCCTAATTAATGAGCAGTTCTTC. Its protein is CASSSLINEQFF.

The chain has TRBV4-3 and TRBJ1-2; tentatively, D is TRBD1 (6 bases). Trimming took 1 base from V and 2 from J, leaving 11 bases between them. The V gene's germline CDR1 is LGHNA and CDR2 YSLEER. The CDR3 consists of 15 residues. CDR3 amino acids: CASSQASRGNYGYTF. The CDR3 DNA reads TGCGCCAGCAGCCAAGCCTCCAGGGGCAACTATGGCTACACCTTC.

This chain uses TRBV11-3 with TRBJ2-7; 7 bases match TRBD1. CDR3 length equals 14 residues. V trimming: 4 bases; J trimming: 3 bases; junction bases outside the gene matches: 6. Germline CDR1 SGHNT, CDR2 YENEEA. CDR3 nucleotides: TGTGCCAGCAGCTCCCGGGACAGACGCTACGAGCAGTACGTC. Amino acid sequence: CASSSRDRRYEQYV.

The chain has TRBV7-8 and TRBJ2-1, with D perhaps TRBD1 (5 bases). The germline V gene has CDR1 SGHVS and CDR2 FQNEAQ. The CDR3 has 16 residues. V was shortened by 1 base and J by 8 bases, with 18 bases between the two germline ends. The CDR3 DNA sequence: TGTGCCAGCAGCTTAGGGACACGACTTAGCTTCGATGAGCAGTTCTTC. This sequence encodes CASSLGTRLSFDEQFF.

This clone was seen a single time. The chain combines TRBV6-8 with TRBJ2-1; D is unclear. Trimming removed 5 bases from V and 6 bases from J, with 5 bases in between. There are 11 residues in the CDR3. From germline, CDR1 is MNHGY and CDR2 SAAAGT. In nucleotides, the CDR3 is TGTGCCAGCAGTGCAGCCAATGAGCAGTTCTTC. Translation: CASSAANEQFF.

The genes are TRBV27 and TRBJ2-1, with TRBD2 matching over 11 bases. Germline trimming cut 5 bases from V and 0 bases from J; bases unmatched to any gene: 15. The CDR3 is made up of 20 amino acids. Germline lookup yields CDR1 MNHEY and CDR2 SMNVEV (reference sequence). This chain's CDR3 is CASSTTPGTSGRRSYNEQFF. The CDR3 region has the DNA TGTGCCAGCAGTACCACCCCCGGGACTAGCGGAAGGCGCTCCTACAATGAGCAGTTCTTC.

The chain has TRBV15 and TRBJ2-3; TRBD2 agrees at 8 bases. The germline CDR1 and CDR2 sequences are LNHNV and YYDKDF (reference sequence). The trim removed 3 bases at V and 4 bases at J, leaving 3 bases unmatched. The CDR3 totals 14 residues. In nucleotides, the CDR3 is TGTGCCACCAGCAGGGGACTAGAGGCAGATACGCAGTATTTT. Translation gives CATSRGLEADTQYF.

By share, this clone counts as large. This chain connects TRBV14 to TRBJ1-2, with no clear D. The CDR3 has 16 amino acids. Germline V CDR1 and CDR2: SGHDN, FVKESK. With 2 bases removed from V and 0 bases from J, the gap between germline ends came to 13 bases. DNA for the CDR3: TGTGCCAGCAGCCAAAAAAACCCAGACCCTAACTATGGCTACACCTTC. As protein: CASSQKNPDPNYGYTF.

The V and J genes are TRBV15 and TRBJ2-7, with D possibly being TRBD1 or TRBD2 (5 bases each). Germline V lookup: CDR1 LNHNV, CDR2 YYDKDF (reference sequence). V was trimmed by 5 bases and J by 3 bases, leaving 11 bases between them. The CDR3 is 13 residues long. The CDR3 DNA sequence: TGTGCCACCAGCCCGGGGCAGAACTACGAGCAGTACTTC. Its translation: CATSPGQNYEQYF.

A few counts support this clone. This chain joins TRBV27 and TRBJ2-3, with 9 bases matching TRBD2. Germline V lookup: CDR1 MNHEY, CDR2 SMNVEV (reference sequence). The CDR3 is made up of 15 amino acids. The trim removed 5 bases at V and 3 bases at J, leaving 6 bases unmatched. This chain's CDR3 is CASSPAGGITDTQYF. The CDR3 DNA sequence: TGTGCCAGCAGTCCAGCGGGAGGCATAACAGATACGCAGTATTTT.

The rearrangement uses TRBV28 and TRBJ2-6, with 13 bases lining up with TRBD2. V shed 6 bases and J 0 bases; nucleotides not matched to a gene: 11. The germline gives CDR1 MDHEN, CDR2 SYDVKM. This CDR3 region has 20 residues. The CDR3 spells CASRITSGRAKISGANVLTF. DNA for the CDR3: TGTGCCAGCAGAATAACTAGCGGGAGGGCCAAAATCTCTGGGGCCAACGTCCTGACTTTC.

The V and J genes are TRBV27 and TRBJ2-1; D ambiguous. The CDR3 totals 14 residues. Germline V lookup: CDR1 MNHEY, CDR2 SMNVEV (reference sequence). Trimming cost V 0 bases and J 6 bases, with 9 bases left between them. This chain's CDR3 is CASSLSGKTNEQFF. In DNA form, the CDR3 reads TGTGCCAGCAGTTTATCCGGAAAAACCAATGAGCAGTTCTTC.

The chain links TRBV6-1 to TRBJ2-7; TRBD2 aligns across 9 bases. The junction had 7 bases not matched to a gene; V was cut back by 6 bases and J by 1 base. This CDR3 comprises 15 residues. CDR1 MNHNS and CDR2 SASEGT come from the germline V gene. CDR3 in amino acids: CASRGEAGGSYEQYF. CDR3 in DNA: TGTGCCAGCAGAGGAGAAGCGGGAGGATCCTACGAGCAGTACTTC.

This clone was detected once. This chain links TRBV27 with TRBJ1-6, with 9 nucleotides matching TRBD1. With 5 bases clipped from V and 9 bases from J, the junction kept 8 bases outside the gene matches. The CDR3 is 15 residues long. Looked up from germline, CDR1 is MNHEY and CDR2 is SMNVEV (reference sequence). CDR3 sequence (DNA): TGTGCCAGCAGTACCTCGACAGGGGGAGGTTCACCCCTCCACTTT. This encodes CASSTSTGGGSPLHF.

This rearrangement joins TRBV6-4 to TRBJ2-1; 8 nucleotides agree with TRBD2. The V gene end was trimmed by 3 bases and the J gene end by 7 bases; junction bases not matched to a gene: 8. The CDR3 sequence is 15 residues long. The germline V gene has CDR1 MRHNA and CDR2 SNTAGT. The CDR3 coding sequence is TGTGCCAGCAGTGATTCCACGGGAGGGGGGAATGAGCAGTTCTTC. Translating gives CASSDSTGGGNEQFF.

The chain combines TRBV5-5 with TRBJ2-3, with D perhaps given as TRBD1 or TRBD2 (7 bases each). This CDR3 spans 14 amino acids. CDR1 is SGHKS, CDR2 YYEKEE, per germline (reference sequence). Trimming cost V 6 bases and J 6 bases, with 17 bases left between them. The CDR3 DNA reads as TGTGCCAGCACCTCCCTAGCGGACAGGGATACGCAGTATTTT. It is translated as CASTSLADRDTQYF.

J is TRBJ2-1 and V is TRBV6-4; 12 bases agree with TRBD2. The CDR3 loop spans 16 amino acids. Per germline, CDR1 MRHNA and CDR2 SNTAGT. V was clipped by 0 bases and J by 7 bases; unmatched bases: 4. CDR3 nucleotide sequence: TGTGCCAGCAGTGACTCGATGACTAGCGGGAGTAATGAGCAGTTCTTC. This encodes CASSDSMTSGSNEQFF.

V is TRBV5-5 and J is TRBJ2-1, with D possibly being TRBD1 or TRBD2 (6 bases each). Germline loops: CDR1 SGHKS, CDR2 YYEKEE (reference sequence). V was shortened by 5 bases and J by 10 bases, with 19 bases between the two germline ends. The CDR3 is 14 amino acids. This CDR3 reads CASSQAQGRLEQFF. As DNA, the CDR3 is TGTGCCAGCAGTCAAGCCCAGGGGAGGTTGGAGCAGTTCTTC.

This clone was seen more than once but under ten times. The chain links TRBV28 to TRBJ2-5, with 7 bases lining up with TRBD1. The trim removed 4 bases at V and 1 base at J, leaving 6 bases unmatched. Germline values: CDR1 MDHEN, CDR2 SYDVKM. The CDR3 spans 15 residues. This CDR3 is CASSSIQGRQETQYF. The CDR3, as DNA: TGTGCCAGCAGTTCGATACAGGGGCGCCAAGAGACCCAGTACTTC. Filled out from reference TRBV28 and TRBJ2-5, the complete variable domain reads DVKVTQSSRYLVKRTGEKVFLECVQDMDHENMFWYRQDPGLGLRLIYFSYDVKMKEKGDIPEGYSVSREKKERFSLILESASTNQTSMYLCASSSIQGRQETQYFGPGTRLLVL.

J is TRBJ2-6 and V is TRBV6-1; the match to TRBD2 covers 13 bases. The V gene's germline CDR1 is MNHNS and CDR2 SASEGT. There are 18 residues in the CDR3. V gave up 2 bases and J gave up 4 bases; unmatched junction bases: 5. The DNA of the CDR3 is TGTGCCAGCAGTGAATTAGGGACTAGCGGGACCGGGGCCAACGTCCTGACTTTC. This gives the protein CASSELGTSGTGANVLTF.